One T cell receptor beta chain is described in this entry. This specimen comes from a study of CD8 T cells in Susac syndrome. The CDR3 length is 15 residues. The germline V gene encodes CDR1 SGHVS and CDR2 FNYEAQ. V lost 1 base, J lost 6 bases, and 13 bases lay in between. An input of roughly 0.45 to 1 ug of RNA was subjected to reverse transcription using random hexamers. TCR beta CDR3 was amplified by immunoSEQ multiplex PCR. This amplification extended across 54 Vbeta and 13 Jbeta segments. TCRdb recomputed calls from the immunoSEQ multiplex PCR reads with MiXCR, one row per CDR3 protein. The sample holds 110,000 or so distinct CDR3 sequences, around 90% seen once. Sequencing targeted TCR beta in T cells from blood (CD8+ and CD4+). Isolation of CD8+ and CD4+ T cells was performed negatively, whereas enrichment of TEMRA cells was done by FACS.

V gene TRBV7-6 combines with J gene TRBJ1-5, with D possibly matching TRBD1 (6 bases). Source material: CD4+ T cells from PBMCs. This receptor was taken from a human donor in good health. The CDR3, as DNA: TGTGCCAGCAGCTTAGTGGGGGACATCAGTCAGCCCCAGCATTTT. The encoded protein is CASSLVGDISQPQHF.